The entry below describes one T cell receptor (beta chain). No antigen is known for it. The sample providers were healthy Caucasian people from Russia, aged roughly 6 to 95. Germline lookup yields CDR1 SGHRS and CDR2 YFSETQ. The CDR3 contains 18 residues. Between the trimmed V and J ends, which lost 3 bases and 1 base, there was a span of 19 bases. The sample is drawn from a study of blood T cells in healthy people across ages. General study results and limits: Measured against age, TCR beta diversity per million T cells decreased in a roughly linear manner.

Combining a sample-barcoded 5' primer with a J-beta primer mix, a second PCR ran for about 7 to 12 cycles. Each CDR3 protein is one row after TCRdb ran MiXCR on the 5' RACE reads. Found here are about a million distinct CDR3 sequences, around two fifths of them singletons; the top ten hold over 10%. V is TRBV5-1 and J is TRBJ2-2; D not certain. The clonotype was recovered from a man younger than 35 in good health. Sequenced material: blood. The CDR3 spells CASSSDPHWGKNTGELFF. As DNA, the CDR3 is TGCGCCAGCAGCTCCGACCCTCACTGGGGTAAGAACACCGGGGAGCTGTTTTTT.